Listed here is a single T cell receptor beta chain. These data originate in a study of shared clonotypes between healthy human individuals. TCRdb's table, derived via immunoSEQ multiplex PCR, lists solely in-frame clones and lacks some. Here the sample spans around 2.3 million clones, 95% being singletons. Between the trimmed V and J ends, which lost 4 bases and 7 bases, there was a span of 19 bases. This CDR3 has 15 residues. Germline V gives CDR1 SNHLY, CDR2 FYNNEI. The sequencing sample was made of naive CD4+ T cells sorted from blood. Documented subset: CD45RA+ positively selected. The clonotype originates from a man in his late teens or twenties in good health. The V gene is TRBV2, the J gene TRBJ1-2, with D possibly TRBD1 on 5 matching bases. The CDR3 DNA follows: TGTGCCAGCAGTGGCGACCAAAGCAGGGTGGGTGGCTACACCTTC. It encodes CASSGDQSRVGGYTF. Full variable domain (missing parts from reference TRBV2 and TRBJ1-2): EPEVTQTPSHQVTQMGQEVILRCVPISNHLYFYWYRQILGQKVEFLVSFYNNEISEKSEIFDDQFSVERPDGSNFTLKIRSTKLEDSAMYFCASSGDQSRVGGYTFGSGTRLTVV.